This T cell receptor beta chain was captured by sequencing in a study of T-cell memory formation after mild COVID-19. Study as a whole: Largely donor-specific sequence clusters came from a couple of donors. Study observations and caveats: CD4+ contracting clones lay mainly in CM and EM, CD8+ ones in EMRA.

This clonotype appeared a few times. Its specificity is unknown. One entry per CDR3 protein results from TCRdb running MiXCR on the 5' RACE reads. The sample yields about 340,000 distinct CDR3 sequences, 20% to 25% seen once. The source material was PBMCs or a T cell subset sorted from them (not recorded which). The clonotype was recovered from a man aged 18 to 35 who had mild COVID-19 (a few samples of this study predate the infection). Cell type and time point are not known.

CDR3 nucleotides: TGTGCCAGCAGCCAAGAAGCCGGGGAGCTGTTTTTT. This sequence encodes CASSQEAGELFF. The V and J genes are TRBV4-2 and TRBJ2-2; D is unclear. Germline V gives CDR1 LGHNA, CDR2 YNFKEQ. The CDR3 runs to 12 residues. Trimming pared 0 bases from V and 6 bases from J, leaving 2 bases between.